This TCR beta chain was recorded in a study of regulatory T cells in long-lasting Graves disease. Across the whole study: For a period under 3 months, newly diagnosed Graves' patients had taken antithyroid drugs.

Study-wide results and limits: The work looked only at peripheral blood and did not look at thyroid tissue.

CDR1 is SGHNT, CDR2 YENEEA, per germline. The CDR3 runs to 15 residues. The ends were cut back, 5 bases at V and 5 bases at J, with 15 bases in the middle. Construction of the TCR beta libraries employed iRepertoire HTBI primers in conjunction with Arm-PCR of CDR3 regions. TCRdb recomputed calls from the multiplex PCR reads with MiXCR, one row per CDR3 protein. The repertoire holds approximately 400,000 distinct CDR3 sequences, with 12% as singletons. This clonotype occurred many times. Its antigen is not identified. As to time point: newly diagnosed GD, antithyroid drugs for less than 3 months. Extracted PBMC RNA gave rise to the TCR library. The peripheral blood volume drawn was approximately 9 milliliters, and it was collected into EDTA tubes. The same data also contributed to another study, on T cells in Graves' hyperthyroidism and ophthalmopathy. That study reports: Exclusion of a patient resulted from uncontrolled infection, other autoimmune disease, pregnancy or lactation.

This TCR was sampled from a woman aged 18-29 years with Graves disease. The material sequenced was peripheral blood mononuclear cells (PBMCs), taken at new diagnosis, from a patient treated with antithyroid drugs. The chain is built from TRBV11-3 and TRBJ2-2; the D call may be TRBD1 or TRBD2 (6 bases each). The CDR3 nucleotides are TGTGCCAGCAGCCGACGCGGAGGGGGGACCGGGGAGCTGTTTTTT. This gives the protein CASSRRGGGTGELFF.